Listed here are 14 T cell receptor beta chains from one sample, sequenced in a study of blood T cell repertoires in COVID-19. Profiling relied on immunoSEQ multiplex PCR, and the TCRdb table lists in-frame clones only, not all of them. This sample has roughly 180,000 clones, with approximately 85% found just once. The specimen sequenced was peripheral blood. The receptors shown here come from a woman aged 60-75 years with acute or convalescent COVID-19.

The genes are TRBV7-3 and TRBJ2-2, with TRBD1 identical over 7 bases. Germline V lookup: CDR1 SGHTA, CDR2 FQGTGA. The CDR3 totals 13 residues. V was clipped by 4 bases and J by 5 bases; unmatched bases: 1. CDR3 in amino acids: CASSSGQTGELFF. DNA for the CDR3: TGTGCCAGCAGCTCGGGACAGACCGGGGAGCTGTTTTTT.

The DNA for the CDR3 is TGTGCCAGCAGTTTCGGAGGGTTAAGGGACTCCCCGTACGAGCAGTACTTC. Protein product: CASSFGGLRDSPYEQYF. V is TRBV28 and J is TRBJ2-7; tentatively, D is TRBD2 (6 bases). This CDR3 has 17 amino acids. With 3 bases removed from V and 4 bases from J, the gap between germline ends came to 22 bases. Germline V gene data show CDR1 as MDHEN and CDR2 as SYDVKM.

The chain is built from TRBV2 and TRBJ1-5, with a tentative D call TRBD1 (6 bases). The CDR3 has 15 residues. The V and J ends lost 7 bases and 6 bases respectively, with 19 bases between them. Looked up from germline, CDR1 is SNHLY and CDR2 is FYNNEI. The CDR3 protein is CASTQGGRGSQPQHF. CDR3 in DNA: TGTGCCAGCACTCAAGGAGGCAGGGGTTCTCAGCCCCAGCATTTT.

This chain joins TRBV7-6 and TRBJ1-4; TRBD1 might be the D (5 bases). CDR3 length: 15 residues. The V gene's germline CDR1 is SGHVS and CDR2 FNYEAQ. V lost 0 bases and J lost 1, with 6 bases in between. The CDR3 bases are TGTGCCAGCAGCTTAGCGGGGGGAACTAATGAAAAACTGTTTTTT. Its protein product is CASSLAGGTNEKLFF.

This chain links TRBV25-1 with TRBJ1-3, with 7 bases that match TRBD1. Trimming cost V 6 bases and J 0 bases; bases outside gene matches: 8. This CDR3 region has 16 residues. Germline V CDR1 and CDR2: MGHDK, SYGVNS. CDR3 bases: TGTGCCAGCAGCAGACAGGGCCTTCTCTCTGGAAACACCATATATTTT. Its protein is CASSRQGLLSGNTIYF.

The chain joins TRBV18 to TRBJ1-2; TRBD1 is a possible D gene (5 bases). The CDR3 contains 14 residues. Germline V gene lookup returns CDR1 KGHSH and CDR2 LQKENI. Trimming removed 6 bases from V and 3 bases from J, with 14 bases in between. The CDR3 coding sequence is TGTGCCAGCTCGCCCAACGGAGGGGACTATGGCTACACCTTC. Its protein product is CASSPNGGDYGYTF.

This chain links TRBV10-2 with TRBJ2-5, with D possibly matching TRBD2 (6 bases). Trimming cost V 7 bases and J 0 bases, with 18 bases left between them. The CDR3 has 16 amino acids. The germline V gene has CDR1 WSHSY and CDR2 SAAADI. Written as DNA, the CDR3 is TGCGCCAGCAAGGAGGTATACGCGGGACACCAAGAGACCCAGTACTTC. Amino acid sequence: CASKEVYAGHQETQYF.

About this clone itself: Germline is not matched at one junction end, which may reflect a read error. This sequence joins TRBV27 and TRBJ2-7; TRBD2 aligns across 8 bases. The germline V gene encodes CDR1 MNHEY and CDR2 SMNVEV (reference sequence). This CDR3 has 11 residues. CDR3 sequence (DNA): TGTGCCACCGCACCTAGGGGGACTAGGGACTTC. This translates into CATAPRGTRDF.

This clone has just one count. V gene TRBV27 combines with J gene TRBJ1-2; D may be TRBD1 (5 bases). The germline gives CDR1 MNHEY, CDR2 SMNVEV (reference sequence). The CDR3 contains 14 residues. The V and J ends lost 6 bases and 7 bases respectively, with 18 bases between them. The CDR3 is CASRRGGESIGYTF. The CDR3 DNA reads TGTGCCAGCAGGCGGGGCGGGGAAAGTATTGGCTACACCTTC.

The gene calls are TRBV18 and TRBJ2-5, with D uncertain. In germline, CDR1 is KGHSH, CDR2 LQKENI. The length of the CDR3 is 13 residues. Trimming pared 2 bases from V and 5 bases from J, leaving 9 bases between. The CDR3 spells CASSPSPRETQYF. In DNA form, the CDR3 reads TGTGCCAGCTCACCATCCCCCAGGGAGACCCAGTACTTC. Variable domain in full (rest from reference TRBV18 and TRBJ2-5): NAGVMQNPRHLVRRRGQEARLRCSPMKGHSHVYWYRQLPEEGLKFMVYLQKENIIDESGMPKERFSAEFPKEGPSILRIQQVVRGDSAAYFCASSPSPRETQYFGPGTRLLVL.

The V gene is TRBV5-6, the J gene TRBJ1-2; 7 bases line up with TRBD1. The CDR3 extends over 14 amino acids. CDR1 and CDR2 from the germline V gene are SGHDT and YYEEEE. The junction had 8 bases not matched to a gene; V was cut back by 5 bases and J by 4 bases. Written as DNA, the CDR3 is TGTGCCAGCAGATGGACAGGAGGCGTCTATGGCTACACCTTC. Translation gives CASRWTGGVYGYTF.

The chain joins TRBV5-1 to TRBJ1-3; D perhaps matches TRBD1 (5 bases). This CDR3 region has 16 residues. V was pared by 0 bases and J by 0 bases, with 10 bases between. The V gene's germline CDR1 is SGHRS and CDR2 YFSETQ. The DNA of the CDR3 is TGCGCCAGCAGCTTGGAGGTCAGGGCCTCTGGAAACACCATATATTTT. It translates to CASSLEVRASGNTIYF.

For this clone: Germline and junction disagree at one end, which may indicate a read error. This chain uses TRBV28 with TRBJ2-1, with 7 bases lining up with TRBD2. The germline CDR1 and CDR2 sequences are MDHEN and SYDVKM. The CDR3 is 13 amino acids. This CDR3 is CASSPPPGRDKIF. CDR3 bases: TGTGCCAGCAGCCCCCCACCAGGGAGGGATAAGATCTTC.

The chain employs TRBV30 and TRBJ1-4; D not certain. Trimming cost V 0 bases and J 7 bases, with 12 bases left between them. The CDR3 consists of 14 residues. In germline, CDR1 is GTSNPN, CDR2 SVGIG (reference sequence). DNA for the CDR3: TGTGCCTGGAGTGTACTGGGCATCGGTGAAAAACTGTTTTTT. Residues: CAWSVLGIGEKLFF. Full variable domain (missing parts from reference TRBV30 and TRBJ1-4): SQTIHQWPATLVQPVGSPLSLECTVEGTSNPNLYWYRQAAGRGLQLLFYSVGIGQISSEVPQNLSASRPQDRQFILSSKKLLLSDSGFYLCAWSVLGIGEKLFFGSGTQLSVL.